One sample yielded the 9 T cell receptor beta chains listed below, sequenced in a study of T cells after yellow fever vaccination. One entry per CDR3 protein results from TCRdb running MiXCR on the 5' RACE reads. This table has almost 600,000 distinct CDR3 sequences, approximately 13% appearing once. The material was PBMCs, obtained on the day of the yellow fever booster vaccination. Every receptor here comes from a man in his thirties or forties who received the YFV17D yellow fever vaccine.

This clonotype was recorded many times. A read error may account for a junction end that differs from germline. The chain combines TRBV12-3 or TRBV12-4 with TRBJ2-5; 8 nucleotides agree with TRBD2. The CDR3 is 15 residues long. The CDR3 DNA sequence: TGTGCCAGCAGCTTAGGTCTCGGCGGGAGGGAGACCCAGTACTTC. Its translation is CASSLGLGGRETQYF.

J is TRBJ2-1 and V is TRBV5-1; 7 bases align to TRBD2. J lost 8 bases, V lost 0 bases, and 5 bases had no gene match. Per the germline V gene, CDR1 is SGHRS and CDR2 is YFSETQ. This CDR3 region has 14 residues. This chain's CDR3 is CASSLVGRGYEQFF. CDR3 DNA sequence: TGCGCCAGCAGCTTGGTGGGGAGGGGCTATGAGCAGTTCTTC.

V gene TRBV27 combines with J gene TRBJ2-4; D is unresolved. This CDR3 region has 16 residues. The V end lost 2 bases, the J end lost 1 base, and 12 bases lay between the germline ends. Germline-derived CDR1 and CDR2 are MNHEY and SMNVEV (reference sequence). The CDR3 sequence: CASSLRSPWAKNIQYF. In DNA form, the CDR3 reads TGTGCCAGCAGTTTAAGGTCTCCCTGGGCCAAAAACATTCAGTACTTC.

This clonotype was detected many times. The chain employs TRBV5-5 and TRBJ2-7, with unresolved D. The CDR3 is made up of 11 amino acids. The V and J ends lost 2 bases and 6 bases respectively, with 6 bases between them. Germline-derived CDR1 and CDR2 are SGHKS and YYEKEE (reference sequence). The CDR3 region is CASSFIGEQYF. CDR3 DNA: TGTGCCAGCAGCTTTATCGGCGAGCAGTACTTC.

This clonotype was counted many times. V usage is TRBV7-2 and J usage is TRBJ2-1; unclear D gene. The germline V gene has CDR1 SGHTA and CDR2 FQGNSA. There are 14 residues in the CDR3. The germline V and J ends were trimmed by 4 bases and 9 bases, with 16 bases remaining between them. The CDR3 region is CASSYGQSVGEQFF. The CDR3 nucleotides are TGTGCCAGCAGCTACGGGCAATCCGTAGGTGAGCAGTTCTTC.

This clonotype was counted a few times. V usage is TRBV6-1 and J usage is TRBJ2-7; 11 bases are shared with TRBD2. Germline loops: CDR1 MNHNS, CDR2 SASEGT. There are 15 residues in the CDR3. After removal of 6 bases from V and 6 bases from J, the junction contained 10 bases not matched to a gene. DNA for the CDR3: TGTGCCAGCAGCCGTACTAGCGGGAGTTTTAGCGAGCAGTACTTC. It translates to CASSRTSGSFSEQYF.

V and J are TRBV18 and TRBJ1-1; the D is unclear. Germline V gives CDR1 KGHSH, CDR2 LQKENI. V was pared by 0 bases and J by 6 bases, with 8 bases between. The CDR3 runs to 13 residues. CDR3 sequence (DNA): TGTGCCAGCTCACCACCGGGGATCCCTGAAGCTTTCTTT. Amino acid sequence: CASSPPGIPEAFF.

The V and J genes are TRBV5-1 and TRBJ1-4; no definite D call. With 0 bases removed from V and 5 bases from J, the gap between germline ends came to 8 bases. The CDR3 contains 14 residues. Germline V CDR1 and CDR2: SGHRS, YFSETQ. The CDR3 reads CASSLGTQNEKLFF. DNA of the CDR3: TGCGCCAGCAGCTTGGGGACGCAGAATGAAAAACTGTTTTTT. The variable domain in full, with the rest retrieved from reference TRBV5-1 and TRBJ1-4, is KAGVTQTPRYLIKTRGQQVTLSCSPISGHRSVSWYQQTPGQGLQFLFEYFSETQRNKGNFPGRFSGRQFSNSRSEMNVSTLELGDSALYLCASSLGTQNEKLFFGSGTQLSVL.

The rearrangement uses TRBV4-3 and TRBJ2-3, with D uncertain. Germline V CDR1 and CDR2: LGHNA, YSLEER. CDR3 size: 13 residues. Trimming stripped 3 bases from V and 5 bases from J, with 9 bases between. The CDR3 DNA reads TGCGCCAGCAGCCAGATAATGGGAGATACGCAGTATTTT. This translates into CASSQIMGDTQYF.